This T cell receptor beta chain was identified in a study of blood T cells in healthy people across ages. Whole-study results and caveats: Long-lived donors exceeded aged donors in naive CD4+ cells and diversity. For the donors, CMV status was unknown and possibly confounded expanded clonotype changes.

The CDR3 has 13 amino acids. V was cut by 6 bases and J by 7 bases, with 15 bases left in between. Sample-barcoded 5' priming and a J-beta primer mix drove a second PCR of about 7 to 11 cycles. TCRdb analysed the 5' RACE reads with MiXCR anew, one entry per CDR3 protein. The repertoire holds over a million distinct CDR3 sequences, approximately 38% seen once, with roughly 8.2% in the top ten. As concerns this clonotype: Its matching antigen is unknown.

The V and J genes are TRBV12-3 or TRBV12-4 and TRBJ1-2, with D hard to call. The sequence was collected from a woman under 30 in good health. Sample: blood. Written as DNA, the CDR3 is TGTGCCAGCAGCACACCCGTAAAGCGTGGCTACACCTTC. This translates into CASSTPVKRGYTF.